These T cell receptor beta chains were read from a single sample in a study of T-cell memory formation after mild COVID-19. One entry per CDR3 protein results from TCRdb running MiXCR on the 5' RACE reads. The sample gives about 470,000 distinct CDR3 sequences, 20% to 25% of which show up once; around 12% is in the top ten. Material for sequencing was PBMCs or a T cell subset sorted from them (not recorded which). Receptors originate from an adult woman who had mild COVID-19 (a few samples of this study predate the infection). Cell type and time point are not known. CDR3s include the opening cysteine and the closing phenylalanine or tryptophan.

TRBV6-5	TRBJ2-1	CASSSPLAGVTYNEQFF
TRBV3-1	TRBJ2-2	CASSRGTSASTGELFF
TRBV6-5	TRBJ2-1	CASSYLGQGVNEQFF
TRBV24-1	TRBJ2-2	CATSDPPPPGELFF
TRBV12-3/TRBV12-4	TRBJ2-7	CASSTTGAISSYEQYF
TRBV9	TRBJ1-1	CASSRGGRLNTEAFF
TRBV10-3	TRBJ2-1	CAISGSSGSSYNEQFF
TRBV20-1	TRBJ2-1	CSARPLVSPTLVQFF
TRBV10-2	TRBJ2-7	CASSGDRRYEQYF
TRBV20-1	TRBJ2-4	CSARTEGNIQYF
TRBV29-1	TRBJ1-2	CSVGDSTAYGYTF
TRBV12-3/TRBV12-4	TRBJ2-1	CASSLPGLASDNEQFF
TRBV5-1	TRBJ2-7	CASSLPTSGPFYEQYF
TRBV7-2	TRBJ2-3	CASSLVGTDTDTQYF
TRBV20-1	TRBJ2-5	CSASGRVQETQYF
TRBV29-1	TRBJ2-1	CSVEEASPPYNEQFF
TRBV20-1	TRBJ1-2	CSATRLGTGDGYTF
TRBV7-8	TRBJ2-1	CASSLGASGGNVEQFF
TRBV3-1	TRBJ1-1	CASSQGQINTEAFF
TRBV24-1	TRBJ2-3	CATSGVTDTQYF
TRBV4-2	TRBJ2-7	CASSEGLGLYEQYF
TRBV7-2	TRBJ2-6	CASSLWAPVDGANVLTF